These T cell receptor beta chains were read from a single sample in a study of T-cell memory formation after mild COVID-19. TCRdb called the 5' RACE reads again in MiXCR, with one record for every CDR3 protein. The table lists 550,000 to 700,000 distinct CDR3 sequences, about 20% of them singletons. The sequenced material came from PBMCs or a T cell subset sorted from them (not recorded which). Receptors were obtained from an adult woman who had mild COVID-19 (a few samples of this study predate the infection). Cell type and time point are not known. The CDR3 runs from the conserved cysteine through the conserved F or W. The order of the fields is V gene, J gene, D gene, clone size, CDR3 DNA, CDR3 protein. D genes are given only for firm matches. Part of the rows lack a size; the others show once, few, many or a class for expanded clones.

V gene: TRBV6-2/TRBV6-3; J gene: TRBJ2-2; D gene: -; clone size: -; CDR3 DNA: TGTGCCAGCAATAAAATGCCCAGGGCGAACACCGGGGAGCTGTTTTTT; CDR3 protein: CASNKMPRANTGELFF
V gene: TRBV7-8; J gene: TRBJ2-1; D gene: -; clone size: -; CDR3 DNA: TGTGCCAGCAGCTTAGCGCGGGGAGCTACAAATTCCTACAATGAGCAGTTCTTC; CDR3 protein: CASSLARGATNSYNEQFF
V gene: TRBV30; J gene: TRBJ2-7; D gene: TRBD1; clone size: many; CDR3 DNA: TGTGCCTGGAGCGCCGGGACAGTGGGTACCTACGAGCAGTACTTC; CDR3 protein: CAWSAGTVGTYEQYF
V gene: TRBV29-1; J gene: TRBJ2-7; D gene: -; clone size: many; CDR3 DNA: TGCAGCGTTGCTCCAGGGGTGAATAGCGAGCAGTACTTC; CDR3 protein: CSVAPGVNSEQYF
V gene: TRBV6-2/TRBV6-3; J gene: TRBJ2-1; D gene: -; clone size: few; CDR3 DNA: TGTGCCAGCAGCTCCACAACATCCTACAATGAGCAGTTCTTC; CDR3 protein: CASSSTTSYNEQFF
V gene: TRBV9; J gene: TRBJ2-1; D gene: TRBD1; clone size: few; CDR3 DNA: TGTGCCAGCAGCGCCCAAGACAGGGCGGAGCAGTTCTTC; CDR3 protein: CASSAQDRAEQFF
V gene: TRBV6-4; J gene: TRBJ2-1; D gene: TRBD2; clone size: few; CDR3 DNA: TGTGCCAGCAGTGTAGCAGCGGGAGAAGGCAATGAGCAGTTCTTC; CDR3 protein: CASSVAAGEGNEQFF
V gene: TRBV7-8; J gene: TRBJ2-3; D gene: -; clone size: -; CDR3 DNA: TGTGCCAGCAGCTTCCTTCGGGTTCCCACAGATACGCAGTATTTT; CDR3 protein: CASSFLRVPTDTQYF
V gene: TRBV7-9; J gene: TRBJ1-2; D gene: -; clone size: -; CDR3 DNA: TGTGCCAGCAGCCCGGGACGGCGGGGTGGCTACACCTTC; CDR3 protein: CASSPGRRGGYTF
V gene: TRBV5-1; J gene: TRBJ2-6; D gene: -; clone size: -; CDR3 DNA: TGCGCCAGCAGCTTAGGGCTAGCCGTTACCTCTGGGGCCAACGTCCTGACTTTC; CDR3 protein: CASSLGLAVTSGANVLTF
V gene: TRBV21-1; J gene: TRBJ2-1; D gene: -; clone size: few; CDR3 DNA: TGTGCCAGCAGCAAAGTTCCTAGCGGGAACAATGAGCAGTTCTTC; CDR3 protein: CASSKVPSGNNEQFF
V gene: TRBV7-9; J gene: TRBJ2-7; D gene: TRBD1; clone size: many; CDR3 DNA: TGTGCCAGCAGCTTAGGCAGGGGGCGTTTGGTCTACGAGCAGTACTTC; CDR3 protein: CASSLGRGRLVYEQYF
V gene: TRBV7-9; J gene: TRBJ1-6; D gene: -; clone size: -; CDR3 DNA: TGTGCCAGCAGCGACAATTCTCGGCTTTCACCCCTCCACTTT; CDR3 protein: CASSDNSRLSPLHF
V gene: TRBV3-1; J gene: TRBJ1-1; D gene: -; clone size: few; CDR3 DNA: TGTGCCAGCAGCCCGGCCGGGTATAACACTGAAGCTTTCTTT; CDR3 protein: CASSPAGYNTEAFF
V gene: TRBV29-1; J gene: TRBJ1-1; D gene: -; clone size: few; CDR3 DNA: TGCAGCACCAGACAGGCGAACACTGAAGCTTTCTTT; CDR3 protein: CSTRQANTEAFF
V gene: TRBV12-3/TRBV12-4; J gene: TRBJ2-7; D gene: -; clone size: -; CDR3 DNA: TGTGCCAGCAGTCCCCTCCACGAGCAGTACTTC; CDR3 protein: CASSPLHEQYF
V gene: TRBV5-6; J gene: TRBJ2-7; D gene: TRBD2; clone size: few; CDR3 DNA: TGTGCCAGCAGCTTGAGTCCCAGCGGGGGAACCTACGAGCAGTACTTC; CDR3 protein: CASSLSPSGGTYEQYF
V gene: TRBV9; J gene: TRBJ2-7; D gene: TRBD2; clone size: -; CDR3 DNA: TGTGCCAGCAGCGTGAGCGGGACGGTCTACGAGCAGTACTTC; CDR3 protein: CASSVSGTVYEQYF
V gene: TRBV3-1; J gene: TRBJ2-2; D gene: -; clone size: -; CDR3 DNA: TGTGCCAGCAGCCAACTGTCCCACTTCGAGGGTACCGGGGAGCTGTTTTTT; CDR3 protein: CASSQLSHFEGTGELFF
V gene: TRBV5-4; J gene: TRBJ2-5; D gene: -; clone size: -; CDR3 DNA: TGTGCCAGCAGCTTGGGGGTTGAAGCGAAGGAGACCCAGTACTTC; CDR3 protein: CASSLGVEAKETQYF
V gene: TRBV5-1; J gene: TRBJ1-1; D gene: -; clone size: -; CDR3 DNA: TGCGCCAGCAGCTTTCCCGAGAACACTGAAGCTTTCTTT; CDR3 protein: CASSFPENTEAFF
V gene: TRBV7-9; J gene: TRBJ1-2; D gene: TRBD1; clone size: -; CDR3 DNA: TGTGCCAGCAGCTTCAGGGGGCGCGAGTATGGCTACACCTTC; CDR3 protein: CASSFRGREYGYTF
V gene: TRBV19; J gene: TRBJ1-1; D gene: -; clone size: -; CDR3 DNA: TGTGCCAGTAGTGCTGCCAGGGGATGGGTGAACACTGAAGCTTTCTTT; CDR3 protein: CASSAARGWVNTEAFF
V gene: TRBV9; J gene: TRBJ2-7; D gene: -; clone size: -; CDR3 DNA: TGTGCCAGCAGCCCGCCGGCGGACTACGAGCAGTACTTC; CDR3 protein: CASSPPADYEQYF
V gene: TRBV12-3/TRBV12-4; J gene: TRBJ1-3; D gene: -; clone size: few; CDR3 DNA: TGTGCCAGCCGCTCCTCGCTCTCTGGAAACACCATATATTTT; CDR3 protein: CASRSSLSGNTIYF
V gene: TRBV9; J gene: TRBJ2-7; D gene: -; clone size: many; CDR3 DNA: TGTGCCAGCAGCGTAGACGAGACCAGCTCCTACGAGCAGTACTTC; CDR3 protein: CASSVDETSSYEQYF
V gene: TRBV4-1; J gene: TRBJ1-4; D gene: TRBD1; clone size: few; CDR3 DNA: TGCGCCAGCAGCCGCCAAGGACAGGCTAATGAAAAACTGTTTTTT; CDR3 protein: CASSRQGQANEKLFF
V gene: TRBV6-4; J gene: TRBJ2-1; D gene: TRBD2; clone size: few; CDR3 DNA: TGTGCCAGCAGTGAGGTAGCGGGGCTCTACAATGAGCAGTTCTTC; CDR3 protein: CASSEVAGLYNEQFF
V gene: TRBV5-6; J gene: TRBJ2-1; D gene: -; clone size: few; CDR3 DNA: TGTGCCAGCAGCTTGAATGAAGGGTCCTACAATGAGCAGTTCTTC; CDR3 protein: CASSLNEGSYNEQFF